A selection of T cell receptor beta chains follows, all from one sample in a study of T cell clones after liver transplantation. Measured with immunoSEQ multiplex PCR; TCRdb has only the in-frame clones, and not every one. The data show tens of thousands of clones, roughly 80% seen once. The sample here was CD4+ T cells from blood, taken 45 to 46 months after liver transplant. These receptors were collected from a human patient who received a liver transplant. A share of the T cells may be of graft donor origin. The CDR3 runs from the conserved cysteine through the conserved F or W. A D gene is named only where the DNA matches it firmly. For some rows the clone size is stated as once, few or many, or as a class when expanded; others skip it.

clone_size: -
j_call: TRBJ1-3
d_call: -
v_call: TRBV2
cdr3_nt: TGTGCCAGCCACCAGGGCCTTAGAAACACCATATATTTT
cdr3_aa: CASHQGLRNTIYF

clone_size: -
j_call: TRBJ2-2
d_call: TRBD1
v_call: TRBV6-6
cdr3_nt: TGTGCCAGCAGTTACTCGGGACAGGGGGCAGGGGAGCTGTTTTTT
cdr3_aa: CASSYSGQGAGELFF

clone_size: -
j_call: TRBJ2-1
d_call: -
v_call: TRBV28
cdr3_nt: TGTGCCAGCAGTCTCTACAATGAGCAGTTCTTC
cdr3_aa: CASSLYNEQFF

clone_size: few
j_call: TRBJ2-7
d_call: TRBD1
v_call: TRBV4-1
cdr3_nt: TGCGCCAGCAGCCAAGAGGTTGCAGGGACAGGGTTTTACGAGCAGTACTTC
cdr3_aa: CASSQEVAGTGFYEQYF

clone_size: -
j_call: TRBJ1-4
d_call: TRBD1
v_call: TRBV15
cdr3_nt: TGTGCCACCAGCACCCGGACAGGGGTTCGGGAAAAACTGTTTTTT
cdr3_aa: CATSTRTGVREKLFF

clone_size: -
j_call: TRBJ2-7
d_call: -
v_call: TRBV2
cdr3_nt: TGTGCCACGTGGGGGAAGGGGACGCAGTACTTC
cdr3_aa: CATWGKGTQYF

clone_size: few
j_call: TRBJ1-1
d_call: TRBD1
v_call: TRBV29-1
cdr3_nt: TGCAGCGTGGCGGGGGACAGGGGGATTAACACTGAAGCTTTCTTT
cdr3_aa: CSVAGDRGINTEAFF

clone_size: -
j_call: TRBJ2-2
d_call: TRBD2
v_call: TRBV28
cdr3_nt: TGTGCCAGCAGTTCTATGGGACTAGCGGGGAACACCGGGGAGCTGTTTTTT
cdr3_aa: CASSSMGLAGNTGELFF

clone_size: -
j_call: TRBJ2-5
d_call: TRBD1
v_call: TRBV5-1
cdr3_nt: TGCGCCAGCAGCTTAGGACAGGGCCCCCAAGAGACCCAGTACTTC
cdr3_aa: CASSLGQGPQETQYF

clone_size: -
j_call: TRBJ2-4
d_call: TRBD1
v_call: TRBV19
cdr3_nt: TGTGCCAGTAGTACCGGGACAGGGGGGGAGGAGTACTTC
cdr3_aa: CASSTGTGGEEYF

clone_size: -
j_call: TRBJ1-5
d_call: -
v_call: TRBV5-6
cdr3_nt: TGTGCCAGCAGCTTGTATGGGCAAGGCCAGCCCCAGCATTTT
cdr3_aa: CASSLYGQGQPQHF

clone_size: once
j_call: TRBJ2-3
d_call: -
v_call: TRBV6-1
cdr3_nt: TGTGCCAGCATTATACAGGGTTCCGATACGCAGTATTTT
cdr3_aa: CASIIQGSDTQYF

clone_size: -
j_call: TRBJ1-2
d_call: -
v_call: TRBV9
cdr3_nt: TGTGCCAGCAGCGTAGGCCTCGGGGGGGCTAACTATGGCTACACCTTC
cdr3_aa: CASSVGLGGANYGYTF

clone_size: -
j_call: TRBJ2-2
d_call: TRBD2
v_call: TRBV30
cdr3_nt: TGTGCCTGGACCAAAGGGGAGGGCAGAATTGCCGGGGAGCTGTTTTTT
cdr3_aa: CAWTKGEGRIAGELFF

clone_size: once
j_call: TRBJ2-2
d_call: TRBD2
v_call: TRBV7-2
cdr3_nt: TGTGCCAGCAGCTTAAAATCGACGGCGGGAGGGAGCACCGGGGAGCTGTTTTTT
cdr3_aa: CASSLKSTAGGSTGELFF

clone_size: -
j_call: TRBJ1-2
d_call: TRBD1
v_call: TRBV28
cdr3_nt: TGTGCCATCAGACAGGGAAACTATGGCTACACCTTC
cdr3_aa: CAIRQGNYGYTF

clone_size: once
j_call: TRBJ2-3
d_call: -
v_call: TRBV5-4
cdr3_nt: TGTGCCAGCAGCTTGGGGTCCGGGTCGGGAGATACGCAGTATTTT
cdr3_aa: CASSLGSGSGDTQYF

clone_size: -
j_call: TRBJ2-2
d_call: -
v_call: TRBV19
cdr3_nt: TGTGCCAGTAGTCTTAAGGGTATCCAAGTAGCCGGGGAGCTGTTTTTT
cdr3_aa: CASSLKGIQVAGELFF

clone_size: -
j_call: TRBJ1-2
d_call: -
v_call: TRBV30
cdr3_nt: TGTGCCTGGAGTGTAAGGGCTGGTTGGGGCTACACCTTC
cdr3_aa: CAWSVRAGWGYTF

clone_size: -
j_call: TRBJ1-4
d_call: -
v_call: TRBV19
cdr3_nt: TGTGCCAGTAGTATAGTGACCTTACGGGGTGAAAAACTGTTTTTT
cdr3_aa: CASSIVTLRGEKLFF

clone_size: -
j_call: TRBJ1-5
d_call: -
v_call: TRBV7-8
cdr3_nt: TGTGCCAGCAGCTTTAGCCCCGCGCGGCAGCCCCAGCATTTT
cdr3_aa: CASSFSPARQPQHF

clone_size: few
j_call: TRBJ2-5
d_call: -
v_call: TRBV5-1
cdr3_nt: TGCGCCAGCACCTCCATAGGGGCTGAGGGAGAGACCCAGTACTTC
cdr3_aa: CASTSIGAEGETQYF

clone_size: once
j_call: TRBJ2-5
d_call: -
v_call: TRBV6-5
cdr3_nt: TGTGCCAGCAGCCTTGTGTACCAAGAGACCCAGTACTTC
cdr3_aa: CASSLVYQETQYF

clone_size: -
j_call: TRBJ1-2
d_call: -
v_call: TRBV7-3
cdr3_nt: TGTGCCAGCAGCTTAAAAGGCAGCCTTGCTTATAACTATGGCTACACCTTC
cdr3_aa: CASSLKGSLAYNYGYTF

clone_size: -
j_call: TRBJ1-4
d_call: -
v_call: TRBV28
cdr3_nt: TGTGCCAGCAGTCCCCTTGGGACACGGACCCTTAATGAAAAACTGTTTTTT
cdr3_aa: CASSPLGTRTLNEKLFF

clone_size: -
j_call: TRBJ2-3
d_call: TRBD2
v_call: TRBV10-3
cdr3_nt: TGTGCCATCAGTCGGACTAGCGACGCAGATACGCAGTATTTT
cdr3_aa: CAISRTSDADTQYF

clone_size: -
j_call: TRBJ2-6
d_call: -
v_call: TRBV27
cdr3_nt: TGTGCCAGCAGTTTATCGCAGTCTGGGGCCAACGTCCTGACTTTC
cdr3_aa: CASSLSQSGANVLTF

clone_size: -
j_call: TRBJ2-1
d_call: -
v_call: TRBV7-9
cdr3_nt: TGTGCCAGCACCCGAGCGCGGGAGCAGTTCTTC
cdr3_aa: CASTRAREQFF

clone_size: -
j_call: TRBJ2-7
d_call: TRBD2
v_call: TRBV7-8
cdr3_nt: TGTGCCAGCACTCTTCGACTAGCGGGGAGCTCCTACGAGCAGTACTTC
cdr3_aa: CASTLRLAGSSYEQYF

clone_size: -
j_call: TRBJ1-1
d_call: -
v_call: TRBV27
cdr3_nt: TGTGCCAGCAAAGCCAGGGGACGAACTGAAGCTTTCTTT
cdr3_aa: CASKARGRTEAFF

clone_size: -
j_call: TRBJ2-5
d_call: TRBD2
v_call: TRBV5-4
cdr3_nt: TGTGCCAGCAGCTTTCTAGCGGGGGGCGAGACCCAGTACTTC
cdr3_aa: CASSFLAGGETQYF

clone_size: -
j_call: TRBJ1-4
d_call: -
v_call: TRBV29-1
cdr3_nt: TGCAGCGTTGAAAGACGGGGCGGTGAAAAACTGTTTTTT
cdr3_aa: CSVERRGGEKLFF

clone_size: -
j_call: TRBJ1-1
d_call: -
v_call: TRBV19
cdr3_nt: TGTGCCAGTAGATGGTCTGCGACAAGTGAAGCTTTCTTT
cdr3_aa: CASRWSATSEAFF

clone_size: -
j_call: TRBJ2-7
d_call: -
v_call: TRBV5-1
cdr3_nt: TGCGCCAGCAGCTTGAGGCATCGGACTACGGTATCCTACGAGCAGTACTTC
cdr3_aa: CASSLRHRTTVSYEQYF

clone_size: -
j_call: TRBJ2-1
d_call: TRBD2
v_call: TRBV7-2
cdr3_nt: TGTGCCAGCAGCCCGGGACTAGCGGGAAACAATGAGCAGTTCTTC
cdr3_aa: CASSPGLAGNNEQFF

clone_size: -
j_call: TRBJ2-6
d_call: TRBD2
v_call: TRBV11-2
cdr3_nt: TGTGCCAGCAGCTCCCCTCGGGGACGGGGGGGTTCTGGGGCCAACGTCCTGACTTTC
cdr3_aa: CASSSPRGRGGSGANVLTF

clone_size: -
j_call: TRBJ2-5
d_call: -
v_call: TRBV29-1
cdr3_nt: TGCAGCTCCTCCGGGGAGGGGGCACAAGAGACCCAGTACTTC
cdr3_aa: CSSSGEGAQETQYF

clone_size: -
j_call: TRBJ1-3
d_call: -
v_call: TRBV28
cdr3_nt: TGTGCCAGCAGTTTTCTCGGAGGTTTTAACCCCTCTGGAAACACCATATATTTT
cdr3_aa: CASSFLGGFNPSGNTIYF

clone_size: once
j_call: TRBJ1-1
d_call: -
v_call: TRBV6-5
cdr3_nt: TGTGCCAGCAGCCTTAAGGGGGGCGGCACTGAAGCTTTCTTT
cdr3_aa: CASSLKGGGTEAFF

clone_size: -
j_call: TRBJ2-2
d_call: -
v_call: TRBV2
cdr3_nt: TGTGCCAGCAGTGAACTACAGGTGGCGAACACCGGGGAGCTGTTTTTT
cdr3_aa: CASSELQVANTGELFF

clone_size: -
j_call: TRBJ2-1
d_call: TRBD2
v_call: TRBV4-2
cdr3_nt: TGTGCCAGCAGTCGTACTAGCGGGAGTGGGAACAATGAGCAGTTCTTC
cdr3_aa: CASSRTSGSGNNEQFF

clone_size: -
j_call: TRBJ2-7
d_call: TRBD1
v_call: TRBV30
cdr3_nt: TGTGCCTGGCTCCGGGACAGGGGCCCCTACGAGCAGTACTTC
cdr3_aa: CAWLRDRGPYEQYF